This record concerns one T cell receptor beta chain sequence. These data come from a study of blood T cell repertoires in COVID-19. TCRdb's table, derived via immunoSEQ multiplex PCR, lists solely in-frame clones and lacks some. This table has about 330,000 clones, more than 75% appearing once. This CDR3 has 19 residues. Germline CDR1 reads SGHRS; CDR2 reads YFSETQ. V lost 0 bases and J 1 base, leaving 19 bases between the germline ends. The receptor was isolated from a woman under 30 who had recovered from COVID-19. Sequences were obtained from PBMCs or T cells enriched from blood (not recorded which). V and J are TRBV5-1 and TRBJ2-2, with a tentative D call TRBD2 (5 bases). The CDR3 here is CASSLGFMERALNTGELFF. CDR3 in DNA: TGCGCCAGCAGCTTGGGATTCATGGAGAGGGCCCTGAACACCGGGGAGCTGTTTTTT. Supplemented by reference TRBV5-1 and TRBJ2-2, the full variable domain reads KAGVTQTPRYLIKTRGQQVTLSCSPISGHRSVSWYQQTPGQGLQFLFEYFSETQRNKGNFPGRFSGRQFSNSRSEMNVSTLELGDSALYLCASSLGFMERALNTGELFFGEGSRLTVL.